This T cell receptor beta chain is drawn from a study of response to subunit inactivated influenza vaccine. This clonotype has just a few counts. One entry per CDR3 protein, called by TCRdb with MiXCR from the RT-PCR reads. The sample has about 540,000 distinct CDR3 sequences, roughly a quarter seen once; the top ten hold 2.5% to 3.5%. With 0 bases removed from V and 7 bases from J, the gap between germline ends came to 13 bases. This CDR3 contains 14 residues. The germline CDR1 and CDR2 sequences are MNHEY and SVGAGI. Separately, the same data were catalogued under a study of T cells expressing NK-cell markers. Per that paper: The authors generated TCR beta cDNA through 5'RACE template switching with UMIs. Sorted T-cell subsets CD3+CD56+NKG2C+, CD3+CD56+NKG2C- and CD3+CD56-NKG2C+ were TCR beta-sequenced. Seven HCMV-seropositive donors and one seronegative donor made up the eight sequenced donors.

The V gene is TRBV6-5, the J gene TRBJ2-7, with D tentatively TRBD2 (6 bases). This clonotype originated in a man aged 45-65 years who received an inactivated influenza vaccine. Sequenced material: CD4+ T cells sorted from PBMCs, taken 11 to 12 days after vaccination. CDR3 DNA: TGTGCCAGCAGTTACTCCCCAGCTCGGGAGGAGCAGTACTTC. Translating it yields CASSYSPAREEQYF.